The clone carrying this T cell receptor (beta chain) is a singleton in its sample. Its antigen is not identified. All donors participated as healthy donors of bone marrow. No CMV serostatus entry exists for this donor. The CDR3 has 12 amino acids. Trimming took 0 bases from V and 6 from J, leaving 6 bases between them. Germline values: CDR1 SGHAT, CDR2 FQNNGV. The source of the sample is a study of cytomegalovirus exposure and HLA in healthy donors. Study-wide points: Cytomegalovirus association was listed for around 170 TCR beta chains. Prior analysis indicated that the majority of TCR beta V segments exhibited productivity approximately 87% or approximately 30% of the time.

PCR amplification relied on 60 Vbeta primers (plus 13 Jbeta primers). The repertoire was sequenced with immunoSEQ multiplex PCR; TCRdb's copy has only in-frame clones and lacks some. This table holds over 85,000 clones, 50% to 70% found once. The rearrangement uses TRBV11-2 and TRBJ2-7; D call uncertain. The sequence came from a human donor in good health. Sample: PBMCs. This chain's CDR3 is CASSLDSGEQYF. The CDR3 nucleotides read TGTGCCAGCAGCTTAGATTCAGGCGAGCAGTACTTC.